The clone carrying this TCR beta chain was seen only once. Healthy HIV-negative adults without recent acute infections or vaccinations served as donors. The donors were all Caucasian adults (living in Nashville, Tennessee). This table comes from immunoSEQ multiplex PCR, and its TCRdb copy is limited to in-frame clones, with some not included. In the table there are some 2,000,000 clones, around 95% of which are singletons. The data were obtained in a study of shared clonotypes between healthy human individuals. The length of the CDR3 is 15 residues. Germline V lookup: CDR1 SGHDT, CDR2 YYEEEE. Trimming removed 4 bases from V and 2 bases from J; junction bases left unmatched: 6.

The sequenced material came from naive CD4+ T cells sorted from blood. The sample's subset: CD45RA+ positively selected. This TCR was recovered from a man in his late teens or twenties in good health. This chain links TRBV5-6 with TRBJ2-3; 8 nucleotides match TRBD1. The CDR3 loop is CASSLGQAPTDTQYF. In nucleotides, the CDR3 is TGTGCCAGCAGCCTGGGACAGGCCCCCACAGATACGCAGTATTTT.